A single T cell receptor beta chain is shown here with its context. Per germline, CDR1 MGHRA and CDR2 YSYEKL. V gave up 1 base and J gave up 2 bases, with 18 bases separating them. The CDR3 is 17 residues long. This entry belongs to a study of T cell changes during pregnancy in multiple sclerosis. Produced via immunoSEQ multiplex PCR; TCRdb's table is partial and in-frame only. The sample shows around 36,000 clones, roughly nine tenths of them seen only once. The source of this sequence is a female donor with multiple sclerosis, enrolled in a pregnancy study. The J gene is TRBJ2-7, the V gene TRBV4-1; TRBD1 might be the D (6 bases). This specimen consisted of peripheral blood, obtained before pregnancy. The CDR3 sequence is CASSQAFPKDSPYEQYF. The CDR3 DNA follows: TGCGCCAGCAGCCAAGCGTTTCCCAAGGACAGCCCCTACGAGCAGTACTTC.